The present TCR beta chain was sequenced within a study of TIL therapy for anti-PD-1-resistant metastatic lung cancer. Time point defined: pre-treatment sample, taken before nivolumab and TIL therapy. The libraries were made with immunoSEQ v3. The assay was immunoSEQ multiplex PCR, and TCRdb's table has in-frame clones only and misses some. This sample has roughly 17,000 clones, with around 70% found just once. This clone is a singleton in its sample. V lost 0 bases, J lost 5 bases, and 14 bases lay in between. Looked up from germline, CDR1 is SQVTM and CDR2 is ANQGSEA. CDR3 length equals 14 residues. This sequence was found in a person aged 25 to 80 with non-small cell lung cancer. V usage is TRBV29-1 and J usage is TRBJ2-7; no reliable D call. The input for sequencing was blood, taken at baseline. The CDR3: CSVEDPNPLHEQYF. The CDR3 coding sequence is TGCAGCGTTGAAGATCCGAACCCCCTCCACGAGCAGTACTTC.